This passage covers 25 T cell receptor beta chains from one sample sequenced in a study of shared clonotypes between healthy human individuals. Assay: immunoSEQ multiplex PCR; the TCRdb copy retains only in-frame clones and omits some. The data show about 1.5 million clones, 95% to 99% seen once. The sample comprised naive CD4+ T cells sorted from blood. The subset denotes: CD45RA+ positively selected. These receptors came from a man aged 30-40 years in good health.

This chain connects TRBV6-1 to TRBJ2-7; D unclear. Germline values: CDR1 MNHNS, CDR2 SASEGT. Trimming stripped 8 bases from V and 2 bases from J, with 10 bases between. The CDR3 spans 12 residues. This CDR3 is CASSAQPYEQYF. The CDR3 DNA follows: TGTGCCAGCTCTGCACAGCCCTACGAGCAGTACTTC.

With regard to this clone: Other DNA sequences in this specimen translate into the identical CDR3. The rearrangement links TRBV18 to TRBJ1-5; D is undetermined. The CDR3 covers 15 residues. Germline V gene data show CDR1 as KGHSH and CDR2 as LQKENI. Trimming removed 5 bases at V and 4 bases at J, with 15 bases between. This chain's CDR3 is CASSSIRVINQPQHF. Written as DNA, the CDR3 is TGTGCCAGCTCATCTATTCGGGTAATTAATCAGCCCCAGCATTTT.

V usage is TRBV19 and J usage is TRBJ2-2, with 16 bases matching TRBD2. The germline V gene has CDR1 LNHDA and CDR2 SQIVND (reference sequence). The CDR3 covers 18 residues. V lost 3 bases and J lost 5; bases outside the gene matches: 6. The CDR3 here is CASSIGTSGRAVTGELFF. The CDR3 nucleotides read TGTGCCAGTAGTATTGGGACTAGCGGGAGGGCCGTTACCGGGGAGCTGTTTTTT. Using reference TRBV19 and TRBJ2-2 for the parts outside the CDR3, the full variable domain is DGGITQSPKYLFRKEGQNVTLSCEQNLNHDAMYWYRQDPGQGLRLIYYSQIVNDFQKGDIAEGYSVSREKKESFPLTVTSAQKNPTAFYLCASSIGTSGRAVTGELFFGEGSRLTVL.

This clone has only one observation. The chain joins TRBV9 to TRBJ1-1; no firm D call. This CDR3 comprises 14 residues. V lost 5 bases, J lost 5 bases, and 16 bases lay in between. In germline, CDR1 is SGDLS, CDR2 YYNGEE. The CDR3 DNA sequence: TGTGCCAGCAGAGACCTTGCAGGAGAGACTGAAGCTTTCTTT. Residues: CASRDLAGETEAFF.

A remark on this clone: This sample also contains other DNA sequences that code for the same CDR3. V usage is TRBV5-1 and J usage is TRBJ2-1; D might be TRBD1 or TRBD2, each matching 5 bases. CDR1 SGHRS and CDR2 YFSETQ come from the germline V gene. The V gene lost 0 bases and the J gene lost 8 bases, with 6 bases spanning the gap. The CDR3 has 12 residues. CDR3 DNA: TGCGCCAGCAGCTTGGTGGGGGATGAGCAGTTCTTC. Its translation is CASSLVGDEQFF.

The chain recombines TRBV30 with TRBJ2-3; D is unresolved. Germline CDR1 GTSNPN, CDR2 SVGIG (reference sequence). The CDR3 loop spans 14 amino acids. Trimming took 4 bases from V and 2 from J, leaving 13 bases between them. CDR3 DNA: TGTGCCTGGAAAAACCGGGTTAACACAGATACGCAGTATTTT. Its protein is CAWKNRVNTDTQYF.

V is TRBV5-4 and J is TRBJ1-2; TRBD1 might be the D (5 bases). This CDR3 contains 14 residues. V lost 5 bases, J lost 3 bases, and 14 bases lay in between. Germline loops: CDR1 SGHNT, CDR2 YYREEE (reference sequence). The CDR3 loop is CASRNMGEYYGYTF. The CDR3 bases are TGTGCCAGCAGAAACATGGGGGAGTACTATGGCTACACCTTC.

The sample holds one count of this clone. The rearrangement joins TRBV29-1 to TRBJ2-2, with D possibly matching TRBD1 (5 bases). From germline, CDR1 is SQVTM and CDR2 ANQGSEA. Trimming removed 5 bases at V and 3 bases at J, with 10 bases between. This CDR3 is built from 13 residues. The CDR3 loop is CSVKKGYTGELFF. Here the CDR3 DNA reads TGCAGCGTTAAGAAGGGGTACACCGGGGAGCTGTTTTTT.

Here the CDR3 DNA reads TGTGCCAGCAGCCAAGGTGTTGGACGGAGGAAGGGCAATGAGCAGTTCTTC. Its protein is CASSQGVGRRKGNEQFF. This chain connects TRBV14 to TRBJ2-1; TRBD2 is a possible D gene (5 bases). The ends were cut back, 1 base at V and 6 bases at J, with 19 bases in the middle. Per germline, CDR1 SGHDN and CDR2 FVKESK. The CDR3 spans 17 residues.

The chain couples TRBV9 to TRBJ2-3; the D gene is possibly TRBD2 (6 bases). V was pared by 2 bases and J by 4 bases, with 11 bases between. Germline CDR1 reads SGDLS; CDR2 reads YYNGEE. The CDR3 loop spans 14 amino acids. The CDR3 region has the DNA TGTGCCAGCAGCGTCTCATCTAGCGCAGATACGCAGTATTTT. This codes for CASSVSSSADTQYF.

This clone has just one count. V usage is TRBV6-6 and J usage is TRBJ1-2; possible D gene TRBD1, 6 bases. The CDR3 has 14 residues. From germline, CDR1 is MNHNY and CDR2 SVGAGI (reference sequence). V lost 6 bases and J lost 4, with 15 bases in between. The CDR3 DNA is TGTGCCAGCAGGACGGGACAAGCCTTCTATGGCTACACCTTC. Its translation: CASRTGQAFYGYTF.

This sequence joins TRBV19 and TRBJ1-2; D ambiguous. V dropped 0 bases and J dropped 2 bases, with 4 bases sitting between them. CDR1 LNHDA and CDR2 SQIVND come from the germline V gene (reference sequence). The CDR3 runs to 13 residues. CDR3 coding DNA: TGTGCCAGTAGTATAGACCCCAACTATGGCTACACCTTC. Amino acid sequence: CASSIDPNYGYTF.

The CDR3 coding sequence is TGTGCCAGCAGCAGTACCCCACTTACCTCCTACGAGCAGTACTTC. The encoded protein is CASSSTPLTSYEQYF. V gene TRBV7-8 combines with J gene TRBJ2-7; no definite D call. Per germline, CDR1 SGHVS and CDR2 FQNEAQ. The CDR3 sequence is 15 residues long. Trimming pared 5 bases from V and 0 bases from J, leaving 14 bases between.

The J gene is TRBJ2-3, the V gene TRBV7-9; D ambiguous. V lost 1 base and J 2 bases, leaving 16 bases between the germline ends. Germline V gene lookup returns CDR1 SEHNR and CDR2 FQNEAQ (reference sequence). This CDR3 spans 17 amino acids. The CDR3: CASSLGGPARNTDTQYF. In DNA, the CDR3 is TGTGCCAGCAGCTTAGGGGGTCCAGCGAGAAACACAGATACGCAGTATTTT.

The chain recombines TRBV7-6 with TRBJ2-5; a possible D gene is TRBD1 (5 bases). The CDR3 totals 17 residues. The V end was cut by 1 base, the J end by 0 bases, with 15 bases between. From germline, CDR1 is SGHVS and CDR2 FNYEAQ. The CDR3 loop is CASSLVRLTANQETQYF. In DNA form, the CDR3 reads TGTGCCAGCAGCTTAGTCCGGCTGACAGCAAACCAAGAGACCCAGTACTTC.

This clone was detected only once. V usage is TRBV30 and J usage is TRBJ1-4; D gene ambiguous. The CDR3 is 11 residues long. Germline V CDR1 and CDR2: GTSNPN, SVGIG (reference sequence). V shed 2 bases and J shed 12 bases, with 10 bases lying between them. Written as DNA, the CDR3 is TGTGCCTGGAGTACCGCGAATCAACTGTTTTTT. It yields the protein CAWSTANQLFF.

The chain uses TRBV6-1 and TRBJ2-1; D ambiguous. V lost 6 bases and J 6 bases, leaving 6 bases between the germline ends. Germline loops: CDR1 MNHNS, CDR2 SASEGT. The CDR3 has 11 amino acids. The CDR3 sequence is CASRLGNEQFF. The CDR3 DNA reads as TGTGCCAGCAGACTCGGCAATGAGCAGTTCTTC.

This sequence joins TRBV5-8 and TRBJ2-5; D gene ambiguous. The CDR3 extends over 14 amino acids. Germline assignment: CDR1 SGHTS and CDR2 YDEGEE. Trimming cost V 3 bases and J 2 bases, with 11 bases left between them. The CDR3 sequence is CASSYSGTQETQYF. CDR3 DNA: TGTGCCAGCAGCTACTCAGGAACTCAAGAGACCCAGTACTTC.

This sequence joins TRBV27 and TRBJ1-5; D may be TRBD1 (6 bases). With 6 bases removed from V and 7 bases from J, the gap between germline ends came to 19 bases. CDR1 and CDR2 (germline): MNHEY, SMNVEV (reference sequence). CDR3 length: 15 amino acids. As DNA, the CDR3 is TGTGCCAGCAGCTACGGACAGCCCGGGGGGCAGCCCCAGCATTTT. As protein: CASSYGQPGGQPQHF.

With regard to this clone: Other DNA sequences in this specimen translate into the identical CDR3. J is TRBJ2-1 and V is TRBV11-3; no clear D. Germline lookup yields CDR1 SGHNT and CDR2 YENEEA. V lost 2 bases and J lost 5, with 7 bases in between. The length of the CDR3 is 13 residues. Here the CDR3 DNA reads TGTGCCAGCAGCTTACCGGGTAACAATGAGCAGTTCTTC. Translated: CASSLPGNNEQFF.

This chain connects TRBV9 to TRBJ2-7; 10 bases are shared with TRBD1. Trimming cost V 3 bases and J 3 bases; bases outside gene matches: 3. The CDR3 covers 14 residues. From germline, CDR1 is SGDLS and CDR2 YYNGEE. The CDR3: CASSGGQGVYEQYF. The CDR3 nucleotides are TGTGCCAGCAGCGGAGGACAGGGGGTCTACGAGCAGTACTTC.

This chain uses TRBV6-1 with TRBJ1-5; D gene uncertain. Germline V CDR1 and CDR2: MNHNS, SASEGT. The CDR3 has 13 residues. Trimming removed 6 bases at V and 3 bases at J, with 9 bases between. DNA of the CDR3: TGTGCCAGCAGCTACAGTTCCAATCAGCCCCAGCATTTT. Its protein product is CASSYSSNQPQHF.

In DNA form, the CDR3 reads TGTGCCAGCAGTTTTCTGTACCGGGACACTACCTGGAGGCAGTACTTC. Encoded protein: CASSFLYRDTTWRQYF. This chain uses TRBV27 with TRBJ2-7; D possibly corresponds to TRBD1 (6 bases). The CDR3 runs 16 residues. Germline CDR1 is MNHEY and CDR2 is SMNVEV (reference sequence). V was cut by 3 bases and J by 9 bases, with 24 bases left in between.

This chain uses TRBV5-6 with TRBJ2-5; weak D call: TRBD2 (5 bases). V shed 4 bases and J shed 7 bases, with 17 bases lying between them. The CDR3 length is 14 residues. In germline, CDR1 is SGHDT, CDR2 YYEEEE. The CDR3 loop is CASSRLFGSVTQYF. CDR3 DNA sequence: TGTGCCAGCAGCCGGCTGTTTGGGAGTGTGACCCAGTACTTC. The whole variable domain, filled in from reference TRBV5-6 and TRBJ2-5, reads DAGVTQSPTHLIKTRGQQVTLRCSPKSGHDTVSWYQQALGQGPQFIFQYYEEEERQRGNFPDRFSGHQFPNYSSELNVNALLLGDSALYLCASSRLFGSVTQYFGPGTRLLVL.

The V and J genes are TRBV5-1 and TRBJ2-5; TRBD2 matches 8 bases. With 4 bases clipped from V and 1 base from J, the junction kept 9 bases outside the gene matches. This CDR3 is built from 16 residues. Germline V gives CDR1 SGHRS, CDR2 YFSETQ. The CDR3 sequence is CASSVIAGQFQETQYF. The CDR3 DNA sequence: TGCGCCAGCAGCGTTATAGCGGGGCAATTCCAAGAGACCCAGTACTTC. Variable domain in full (rest from reference TRBV5-1 and TRBJ2-5): KAGVTQTPRYLIKTRGQQVTLSCSPISGHRSVSWYQQTPGQGLQFLFEYFSETQRNKGNFPGRFSGRQFSNSRSEMNVSTLELGDSALYLCASSVIAGQFQETQYFGPGTRLLVL.